A selection of T cell receptor beta chains follows, all from one sample in a study of OX40 agonist ivuxolimab in advanced cancers. Profiling relied on immunoSEQ multiplex PCR, and the TCRdb table lists in-frame clones only, not all of them. The sample consists of 68,000 or so clones, 65% to 90% of them appearing once. Specimen: CD4+ or CD8+ T cells sorted from blood, collected in a trial of the OX40 agonist ivuxolimab. The receptors were sampled from an adult with an advanced solid tumor such as melanoma, head and neck, liver or kidney cancer. Each CDR3 is given with its conserved first and last residue. D genes are given only for firm matches. Rows may omit the clone size; those that give it use once, few, many or a size class.

v_gene,len,j_gene,abundance,d_gene,CDR3aa,CDR3nt
TRBV7-9,16,TRBJ1-6,few,NA,CASSPRGRARNSPLHF,TGTGCCAGCAGCCCCCGGGGTAGGGCGAGGAATTCACCCCTCCACTTT
TRBV5-1,13,TRBJ1-5,NA,NA,CASSLVARQPQHF,TGCGCCAGCAGCCTTGTGGCGAGACAGCCCCAGCATTTT
TRBV29-1,12,TRBJ2-4,NA,NA,CSAQGTKNIQYF,TGCAGCGCCCAGGGGACCAAAAACATTCAGTACTTC
TRBV28,14,TRBJ2-3,NA,NA,CASSFPPSTDTQYF,TGTGCCAGCAGTTTCCCCCCTAGCACAGATACGCAGTATTTT
TRBV7-9,15,TRBJ2-2,NA,NA,CASSQQERDTGELFF,TGTGCCAGCAGCCAACAGGAAAGAGACACCGGGGAGCTGTTTTTT
TRBV30,12,TRBJ1-2,once,NA,CAWGGQDYGYTF,TGTGCCTGGGGGGGGCAAGACTATGGCTACACCTTC
TRBV10-1,14,TRBJ2-3,NA,TRBD1,CASQGQVLTDTQYF,TGCGCCAGCCAAGGACAGGTACTCACAGATACGCAGTATTTT
TRBV15,18,TRBJ2-1,NA,NA,CATSRDSAGASSYNEQFF,TGTGCCACCAGCAGAGATTCGGCAGGGGCCAGCTCCTACAATGAGCAGTTCTTC
TRBV6-5,15,TRBJ1-2,NA,NA,CASSYQGRDNYGYTF,TGTGCCAGCAGTTACCAGGGACGGGATAACTATGGCTACACCTTC
TRBV29-1,16,TRBJ2-2,NA,TRBD2,CSVVPASGGSTGELFF,TGCAGCGTTGTGCCCGCTAGCGGGGGCTCCACCGGGGAGCTGTTTTTT
TRBV7-6,16,TRBJ2-3,NA,NA,CASSSSSGGRTDTQYF,TGTGCCAGCAGCTCCAGCTCTGGGGGGCGCACAGATACGCAGTATTTT
TRBV2,17,TRBJ1-4,NA,NA,CASSERGFWAGGEKLFF,TGTGCCAGCAGTGAAAGGGGCTTCTGGGCGGGGGGTGAAAAACTGTTTTTT
TRBV19,16,TRBJ2-5,NA,TRBD2,CASSIGLAGGQETQYF,TGTGCCAGTAGTATTGGGCTAGCGGGGGGACAAGAGACCCAGTACTTC
TRBV6-5,10,TRBJ2-2,NA,NA,CASWGRELFF,TGTGCCAGCTGGGGACGGGAGCTGTTTTTT
TRBV28,14,TRBJ1-5,NA,NA,CASSLTQGNQPQHF,TGTGCCAGCAGTTTAACACAGGGCAATCAGCCCCAGCATTTT
TRBV6-1,15,TRBJ2-5,NA,TRBD2,CASSVLSGGRETQYF,TGTGCCAGCAGTGTCCTTTCGGGGGGGCGGGAGACCCAGTACTTC
TRBV5-6,14,TRBJ2-7,NA,NA,CASSSEQTTYEQYF,TGTGCCAGCAGCTCCGAACAGACAACCTACGAGCAGTACTTC
TRBV4-2,13,TRBJ2-1,NA,TRBD2,CASSQDSGGTPIF,TGTGCCAGCAGCCAAGATTCGGGGGGTACCCCCATCTTC